This section outlines one T cell receptor (beta chain) sequence together with its context. As yet, its antigen is unknown. The method was immunoSEQ multiplex PCR; TCRdb's version includes in-frame clones alone and lacks a portion of them. Of 40,000 to 60,000 clones listed, approximately 84% are singletons. Germline-derived CDR1 and CDR2 are SGHKS and YYEKEE (reference sequence). This CDR3 is 16 amino acids long. Trimming took off 0 bases at V and 1 base at J, with 13 bases between the two ends. This entry comes from a study of PD-1 blockade in mismatch repair-deficient tumors. At the level of the study: Patients had eleven to twelve mismatch repair-deficient cancer types, all previously treated and progressing. Study-level results: Tumor-resident clones, often absent from pretreatment blood, expanded after pembrolizumab and then contracted.

This specimen consisted of peripheral blood, obtained less than 21 weeks after starting pembrolizumab. This sequence joins TRBV5-5 and TRBJ1-1; possible D gene TRBD1, 5 bases. The receptor's source is an adult with mismatch repair-deficient cancer. CDR3 sequence reads: CASSLAGGASNTEAFF. CDR3 DNA: TGTGCCAGCAGCTTGGCCGGAGGGGCCTCGAACACTGAAGCTTTCTTT.